The present T cell receptor (beta chain) was sequenced within a study of blood T cell repertoires in COVID-19 (TCRdb year 2020). With respect to the entire study: Collaborator samples came from the United States, Italy and Spain and covered acute and convalescent phases of COVID-19. The sample metadata nearly always contained a de-identified subject ID, COVID-19 status, age in years and sex. Where HLA class I and class II types were available, the types were taken from metadata supplied by the sample provider, not from assay-based typing. The repertoires were made available in a free public database intended to serve as a resource for research on the immune response to SARS-CoV-2. The material from the prospective study consisted of cDNA or gDNA derived from T cells, B-cell-depleted T cells, or PBMCs. Samples came from the ongoing ImmuneRACE study (first 160 participants) plus 1,254 subjects from 6 global collaborators. Subjects who had been exposed to COVID-19, were actively infected with it, or had recovered from it provided the deeply sampled blood TCRbeta repertoires that made up the dataset. Overall study outcomes, separate from this receptor: The quantity of clinical and demographic metadata differed by source and by participant and was supplied without curation.

Samples from volunteer blood donors who had recovered from COVID-19 were contributed by a second Seattle source. The collaborating institutions used their own protocols to collect whole blood in K2EDTA tubes. For TCRbeta analysis, collaborators shipped samples in one of three forms: frozen whole blood, isolated PBMCs, or DNA extracted from either of those sample types. The immunoSEQ Assay, a bias-controlled multiplex PCR, was used to amplify TCRbeta CDR3 regions from genomic DNA. Processing in the source paper ran as follows. The number of nucleated cells in each sample was estimated from the amplification of reference gene primers within the assay. Sequence reads were collapsed and filtered to measure the absolute abundance of every unique TCRbeta CDR3 rearrangement. For each sample, productive Simpson clonality was calculated by taking the square root of Simpson's diversity index across productive rearrangements. The table comes from immuneACCESS by way of TCRdb, which keeps in-frame sequences with V and J called. Part of the clones is missing from these tables; in studies checked, under half for an unresolved V gene and the rest for unknown reasons. The DNA gave D and trimming, while V, J and clone size come from that table. The sample table lists about 260,000 clones, approximately 86% of them with a count of one. The ten biggest clones cover around a tenth of the sample.

Concerning this clone: There is no known antigen for this receptor. No base-level quality is on record; no much larger clone is a single base apart.

Cut back by 3 bases and 0 bases, the V and J ends lie 9 bases apart. Via the germline V gene, CDR1 is KGHSH and CDR2 LQKENI. Measured from the cysteine to the phenylalanine, the CDR3 is 14 residues long. Just the 42-base CDR3 DNA is kept, in frame starting at base 1. The sample taken for sequencing was peripheral blood. The chain is encoded by TRBV18 joined to TRBJ2-7; a tentative D call is TRBD2 (5 bases match). The source is a man in his forties or fifties who had recovered from COVID-19. The CDR3 region has the sequence CASSPGRGSYEQYF. The DNA is as follows: TGTGCCAGCTCACCGGGGAGAGGCTCCTACGAGCAGTACTTC.